One and the same sample provided the 32 T cell receptor beta chains below, sequenced in a study of siplizumab effects on memory and regulatory T cells (dated by TCRdb to 2018 to 2020). The method behind the library was the immunoSEQ multiplex PCR assay. Held by TCRdb, this immuneACCESS table contains in-frame sequences only and omits some clones. Under half of the omission traces to an unresolved V gene where checked; the cause of the rest is unknown. This sample gives 95,000 to 100,000 clones in total; nearly 95% of them show up just once. The ten most abundant clones make up around 12% of the sample. The specimen was non-Treg CD4+ T cells sorted from blood. The cell subset or site label corresponds to: FACS-sorted unstimulated CD4+ non-regulatory T cells. These receptor sequences come from a human donor in good health.

The chain recombines TRBV5-1 with TRBJ2-3, with 7 bases identical to TRBD1. CDR3 size: 18 residues. V was clipped by 0 bases and J by 2 bases; unmatched bases: 12. In germline, CDR1 is SGHRS, CDR2 YFSETQ. The CDR3 DNA reads as TGCGCCAGCAGCTTGGCTCGACAGGGCCGGGACCCCACAGATACGCAGTATTTT. This sequence encodes CASSLARQGRDPTDTQYF.

The rearrangement links TRBV30 to TRBJ2-2; the match to TRBD2 covers 8 bases. CDR1 and CDR2 (germline): GTSNPN, SVGIG (reference sequence). The CDR3 sequence is 22 residues long. With 2 bases clipped from V and 3 bases from J, the junction kept 26 bases outside the gene matches. CDR3 region: CAWSPHGDRWVAGYYDTGELFF. The DNA for the CDR3 is TGTGCCTGGAGTCCACACGGGGATAGATGGGTAGCGGGATATTATGACACCGGGGAGCTGTTTTTT.

The genes are TRBV30 and TRBJ2-1, with TRBD1 matching over 8 bases. V dropped 4 bases and J dropped 5; count of bases not matched to a gene: 13. This CDR3 has 16 residues. Germline CDR1 and CDR2: GTSNPN and SVGIG (reference sequence). CDR3 coding DNA: TGTGCCTGGACTCGGACAGGGTCGTGGCCAGACAATGAGCAGTTCTTC. Translation: CAWTRTGSWPDNEQFF.

The genes are TRBV4-1 and TRBJ2-1; 8 nucleotides align to TRBD2. The ends lost 3 bases at V and 1 base at J; junction bases unmatched: 8. This CDR3 comprises 17 residues. Per the germline V gene, CDR1 is MGHRA and CDR2 is YSYEKL. The CDR3 DNA follows: TGCGCCAGCAGCCAGCCCGCCGTAGCGGGATCCTACAATGAGCAGTTCTTC. This gives the protein CASSQPAVAGSYNEQFF.

The genes are TRBV5-1 and TRBJ2-1; TRBD1 matches at 9 bases. This CDR3 region has 15 residues. The V and J ends lost 4 bases and 7 bases, in that order; junction bases with no gene match: 9. Germline V gene data show CDR1 as SGHRS and CDR2 as YFSETQ. CDR3 amino acids: CASSQQGQGLNEQFF. The CDR3 DNA sequence: TGCGCCAGCAGCCAGCAGGGACAGGGTTTGAATGAGCAGTTCTTC.

This clone was seen a few times. The genes are TRBV4-3 and TRBJ1-5; the match to TRBD1 covers 7 bases. Germline V lookup: CDR1 LGHNA, CDR2 YSLEER. Trimming took 3 bases from V and 0 from J; bases not matched to a gene: 11. This CDR3 is built from 18 residues. The CDR3 region has the DNA TGCGCCAGCAGCCATGAAAGACAGGGAACGACTAGCAATCAGCCCCAGCATTTT. Translation gives CASSHERQGTTSNQPQHF.

V usage is TRBV7-3 and J usage is TRBJ1-3; weak D call: TRBD1 (5 bases). The germline V gene has CDR1 SGHTA and CDR2 FQGTGA. The length of the CDR3 is 13 residues. V lost 7 bases to trimming and J lost 8 bases, with 15 bases between them. CDR3 coding DNA: TGTGCCAGCACCTATGGCCCGGGGGACACCATATATTTT. Amino acids: CASTYGPGDTIYF.

The rearrangement links TRBV6-1 to TRBJ1-2, with D perhaps matching TRBD1 (5 bases). CDR1 and CDR2 from the germline V gene are MNHNS and SASEGT. The ends were cut back, 10 bases at V and 4 bases at J, with 13 bases in the middle. This CDR3 is built from 12 residues. This CDR3 is CAISDTSYGYTF. Here the CDR3 DNA reads TGTGCCATCTCGGACACTTCCTATGGCTACACCTTC.

The chain is built from TRBV4-3 and TRBJ2-2; D remains unclear. The germline CDR1 and CDR2 sequences are LGHNA and YSLEER. The CDR3 has 14 residues. V was trimmed by 2 bases and J by 3 bases, leaving 7 bases between them. CDR3 nucleotide sequence: TGCGCCAGCAGCCAATATCCCGACACCGGGGAGCTGTTTTTT. It codes for CASSQYPDTGELFF.

The chain carries TRBV30 and TRBJ2-1; 8 nucleotides agree with TRBD2. Trimming cost V 4 bases and J 4 bases; bases outside gene matches: 12. The CDR3 runs 16 residues. Germline V CDR1 and CDR2: GTSNPN, SVGIG (reference sequence). The CDR3 region has the DNA TGTGCCTGGAAGGGGGGCCGGGGGGGAAGATACAATGAGCAGTTCTTC. Its protein is CAWKGGRGGRYNEQFF.

V is TRBV2 and J is TRBJ1-2; 7 nucleotides line up with TRBD1. The V gene end was trimmed by 1 base and the J gene end by 4 bases; junction bases not matched to a gene: 6. This CDR3 has 15 residues. Germline V gene lookup returns CDR1 SNHLY and CDR2 FYNNEI. The CDR3 region is CASSEEGGLAYGYTF. The CDR3 bases are TGTGCCAGCAGTGAAGAAGGGGGCCTAGCCTATGGCTACACCTTC.

In this sample, this clone turned up once. This chain links TRBV14 with TRBJ1-1; 7 nucleotides agree with TRBD1. Germline-derived CDR1 and CDR2 are SGHDN and FVKESK. The CDR3 totals 13 residues. Trimming removed 4 bases from V and 1 base from J; junction bases left unmatched: 0. DNA for the CDR3: TGTGCCAGCAGCCGGACAGGGAACACTGAAGCTTTCTTT. It yields the protein CASSRTGNTEAFF.

J is TRBJ2-1 and V is TRBV19; D gene ambiguous. This CDR3 spans 17 amino acids. V lost 6 bases and J lost 7, with 25 bases in between. The germline V gene has CDR1 LNHDA and CDR2 SQIVND (reference sequence). The CDR3 bases are TGTGCCAGTAGCCCCTCGGGTCAAGCGCCCCGTGGGAATGAGCAGTTCTTC. Its protein is CASSPSGQAPRGNEQFF.

V usage is TRBV5-3 and J usage is TRBJ2-7; perhaps TRBD2 as D (5 bases). TRBV5-3 is an ORF, and what it does is uncertain. Trimming pared 3 bases from V and 3 bases from J, leaving 19 bases between. The CDR3 loop spans 16 amino acids. The CDR3 nucleotides read TGTGCCAGAAGCTCGGCTAGGGAGAGGGTCCTCTACGAGCAGTACTTC. It encodes CARSSARERVLYEQYF.

The genes are TRBV10-3 and TRBJ2-1, with 12 nucleotides matching TRBD2. The V segment lost 6 bases and the J segment 14 bases; nucleotides outside the gene matches: 5. Germline assignment: CDR1 ENHRY and CDR2 SYGVKD. This CDR3 has 12 amino acids. The CDR3 sequence is CAIRDLAGGKFF. CDR3 bases: TGTGCCATCAGAGATCTAGCGGGAGGGAAGTTCTTC.

The chain has TRBV28 and TRBJ2-5, with D tentatively TRBD2 (5 bases). With 7 bases removed from V and 5 bases from J, the gap between germline ends came to 17 bases. CDR3 length: 14 residues. The germline CDR1 and CDR2 sequences are MDHEN and SYDVKM. The CDR3 loop reads CASTTPRTQETQYF. CDR3 DNA sequence: TGTGCCAGCACCACTCCCCGGACTCAGGAGACCCAGTACTTC.

V and J are TRBV6-1 and TRBJ2-1; tentatively, D is TRBD1 (6 bases). This CDR3 region has 15 residues. V lost 3 bases to trimming and J lost 7 bases, with 16 bases between them. Germline CDR1 reads MNHNS; CDR2 reads SASEGT. The CDR3 loop reads CASSDVGAYSNEQFF. CDR3 nucleotides: TGTGCCAGCAGTGACGTGGGGGCCTACTCGAATGAGCAGTTCTTC.

The CDR3 here is CASSQFSGRAATDTQYF. The CDR3, as DNA: TGTGCCAGCAGCCAATTTAGCGGGAGGGCCGCCACAGATACGCAGTATTTT. The V and J genes are TRBV4-2 and TRBJ2-3; 11 nucleotides line up with TRBD2. V was pared by 2 bases and J by 2 bases, with 6 bases of the junction left unmatched. The CDR3 is 17 amino acids. Germline V gene data show CDR1 as LGHNA and CDR2 as YNFKEQ.

The V and J genes are TRBV4-3 and TRBJ2-1; 7 nucleotides agree with TRBD2. The V gene's germline CDR1 is LGHNA and CDR2 YSLEER. The CDR3 length is 17 residues. Germline trimming cut 1 base from V and 3 bases from J; bases unmatched to any gene: 9. For the CDR3, the DNA is TGCGCCAGCAGCCAAGTAATCGGCGGGAGTTACTACAATGAGCAGTTCTTC. Amino acid sequence: CASSQVIGGSYYNEQFF.

This CDR3 reads CASSFRTGRYEQFF. The CDR3 DNA is TGTGCCAGCAGCTTCAGGACTGGCCGGTATGAGCAGTTCTTC. The chain combines TRBV11-3 with TRBJ2-1, with a tentative D call TRBD2 (5 bases). V lost 3 bases and J lost 8, with 14 bases in between. The germline V gene encodes CDR1 SGHNT and CDR2 YENEEA. The CDR3 contains 14 residues.

This sequence joins TRBV6-5 and TRBJ2-7; D is uncertain. V was pared by 5 bases and J by 5 bases, with 7 bases between. The V gene's germline CDR1 is MNHEY and CDR2 SVGAGI. This CDR3 region has 11 residues. The CDR3 reads CASSEEDEQYF. CDR3 bases: TGTGCCAGCAGTGAAGAGGACGAGCAGTACTTC.

Only one count was recorded for this clone. The J gene is TRBJ2-1, the V gene TRBV27, with TRBD2 matching 11 bases. The CDR3 is 16 residues long. Germline values: CDR1 MNHEY, CDR2 SMNVEV (reference sequence). V trimming: 1 base; J trimming: 7 bases; junction bases outside the gene matches: 6. The DNA of the CDR3 is TGTGCCAGCAGTTTATGGCGACTAGCGGGAAATAATGAGCAGTTCTTC. This translates into CASSLWRLAGNNEQFF.

The chain recombines TRBV5-1 with TRBJ2-1; 8 positions agree with TRBD2. Trimming took 7 bases from V and 6 from J; bases not matched to a gene: 12. CDR3 length: 15 residues. Germline loops: CDR1 SGHRS, CDR2 YFSETQ. Here the CDR3 DNA reads TGCGCCAGCGGATCACCGGGACTAGGAGCCAATGAGCAGTTCTTC. This sequence encodes CASGSPGLGANEQFF. The complete variable domain, with remaining parts taken from reference TRBV5-1 and TRBJ2-1, reads KAGVTQTPRYLIKTRGQQVTLSCSPISGHRSVSWYQQTPGQGLQFLFEYFSETQRNKGNFPGRFSGRQFSNSRSEMNVSTLELGDSALYLCASGSPGLGANEQFFGPGTRLTVL.

The chain carries TRBV6-5 and TRBJ2-7, with D maybe TRBD2 (5 bases). V was trimmed by 2 bases and J by 6 bases, leaving 14 bases between them. Germline values: CDR1 MNHEY, CDR2 SVGAGI. CDR3 size: 14 residues. The CDR3 protein is CASSYVREAPEQYF. The DNA of the CDR3 is TGTGCCAGCAGTTACGTCCGGGAAGCTCCCGAGCAGTACTTC.

This chain links TRBV20-1 with TRBJ2-7; no definite D call. This CDR3 is built from 11 residues. Trimming left V 3 bases short and J 3 bases short, with 6 bases between. CDR1 and CDR2 from the germline V gene are DFQATT and SNEGSKA (reference sequence). The chain's CDR3 is CSASTGYEQYF. In nucleotides, the CDR3 is TGCAGTGCTAGTACTGGCTACGAGCAGTACTTC.

V gene TRBV9 combines with J gene TRBJ1-4; D is possibly TRBD1 (6 bases). V was pared by 0 bases and J by 2 bases, with 20 bases between. The CDR3 loop spans 19 amino acids. CDR1 and CDR2 (germline): SGDLS, YYNGEE. The CDR3 reads CASSVGPGAKVHTNEKLFF. For the CDR3, the DNA is TGTGCCAGCAGCGTAGGACCAGGGGCAAAAGTTCATACTAATGAAAAACTGTTTTTT.

The CDR3 loop reads CASTIRDRLASGANVLTF. Here the CDR3 DNA reads TGTGCCAGCACAATCCGAGATCGTCTGGCGTCTGGGGCCAACGTCCTGACTTTC. This sequence joins TRBV11-3 and TRBJ2-6; D is uncertain. Germline loops: CDR1 SGHNT, CDR2 YENEEA. CDR3 length: 18 amino acids. V was trimmed by 7 bases and J by 1 base, leaving 20 bases between them. Looking up the rest from reference TRBV11-3 and TRBJ2-6 gives the full variable domain: EAGVVQSPRYKIIEKKQPVAFWCNPISGHNTLYWYLQNLGQGPELLIRYENEEAVDDSQLPKDRFSAERLKGVDSTLKIQPAELGDSAVYLCASTIRDRLASGANVLTFGAGSRLTVL.

The rearrangement joins TRBV6-1 to TRBJ1-4; TRBD1 aligns across 8 bases. Germline-derived CDR1 and CDR2 are MNHNS and SASEGT. V trimming: 6 bases; J trimming: 7 bases; junction bases outside the gene matches: 7. The CDR3 is made up of 14 amino acids. The CDR3 protein is CASRSSGGTEKLFF. CDR3 nucleotides: TGTGCCAGCAGAAGTTCAGGGGGCACTGAAAAACTGTTTTTT.

The V call is TRBV7-2, the J call TRBJ1-5; D may be TRBD1 (5 bases). Germline lookup yields CDR1 SGHTA and CDR2 FQGNSA. CDR3 length equals 15 residues. V dropped 5 bases and J dropped 6 bases, with 17 bases sitting between them. The CDR3 is CASSTGTLPGQPQHF. DNA for the CDR3: TGTGCCAGCAGCACCGGGACTCTCCCGGGTCAGCCCCAGCATTTT.

Comment on this clone: This sample also contains other DNA sequences that code for the same CDR3. The chain employs TRBV7-9 and TRBJ2-4; D may be TRBD1 or TRBD2 (6 bases each). Germline V gene sequence: CDR1 SEHNR, CDR2 FQNEAQ (reference sequence). CDR3 length: 16 amino acids. Deletions cut 5 bases from V and 0 bases from J, with 14 bases between. The CDR3 coding sequence is TGTGCCAGCAGCCTGGGGGCGGGGCTAGCCAAAAACATTCAGTACTTC. Amino acids: CASSLGAGLAKNIQYF.

The rearrangement joins TRBV5-8 to TRBJ1-4; 7 bases map to TRBD1. Germline V gives CDR1 SGHTS, CDR2 YDEGEE. J lost 0 bases, V lost 4 bases, and 3 bases had no gene match. The CDR3 is made up of 15 amino acids. The CDR3 coding sequence is TGTGCCAGCAGCCGGACAGGCGCAACTAATGAAAAACTGTTTTTT. Translation gives CASSRTGATNEKLFF.

The chain couples TRBV18 to TRBJ1-4; D unclear. This CDR3 spans 15 amino acids. The V gene's germline CDR1 is KGHSH and CDR2 LQKENI. The V end lost 0 bases, the J end lost 7 bases, and 12 bases lay between the germline ends. This CDR3 is CASSPPTSVSEKLFF. Written as DNA, the CDR3 is TGTGCCAGCTCACCACCAACCTCGGTTAGTGAAAAACTGTTTTTT.